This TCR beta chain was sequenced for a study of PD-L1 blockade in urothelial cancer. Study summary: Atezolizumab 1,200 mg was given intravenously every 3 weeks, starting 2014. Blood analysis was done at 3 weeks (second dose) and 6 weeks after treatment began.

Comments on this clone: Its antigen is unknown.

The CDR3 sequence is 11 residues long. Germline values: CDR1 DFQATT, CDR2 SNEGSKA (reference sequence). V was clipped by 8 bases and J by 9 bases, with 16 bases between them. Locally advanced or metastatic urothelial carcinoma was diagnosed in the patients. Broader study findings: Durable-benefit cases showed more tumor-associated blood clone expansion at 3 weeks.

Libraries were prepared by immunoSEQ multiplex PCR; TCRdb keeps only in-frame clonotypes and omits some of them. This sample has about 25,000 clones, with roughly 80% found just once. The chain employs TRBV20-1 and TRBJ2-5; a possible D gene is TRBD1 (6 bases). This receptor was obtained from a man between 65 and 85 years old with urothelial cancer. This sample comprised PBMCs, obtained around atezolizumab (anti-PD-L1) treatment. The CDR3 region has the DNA TGCAGTTGTGAGGGAAAGGGGGCCCAGTACTTC. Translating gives CSCEGKGAQYF.